Listed here are 15 T cell receptor beta chains from one sample, sequenced in a study of OX40 agonist ivuxolimab in advanced cancers. TCRdb keeps only in-frame clones here, not all; method: immunoSEQ multiplex PCR. The sample includes 70,000 to 75,000 clones, around 83% of them seen just once. The material sequenced was CD4+ or CD8+ T cells sorted from blood, taken in a trial of the OX40 agonist ivuxolimab. The receptors come from an adult with an advanced solid tumor such as melanoma, head and neck, liver or kidney cancer.

The rearrangement links TRBV10-2 to TRBJ1-3; 8 nucleotides agree with TRBD1. Trimming took 7 bases from V and 2 from J; bases not matched to a gene: 1. Germline CDR1 and CDR2: WSHSY and SAAADI. CDR3 length equals 13 residues. The CDR3 DNA is TGCGCCAGCACGGACAGGGCTGGAAACACCATATATTTT. Its translation: CASTDRAGNTIYF.

This clone has a single count. The V call is TRBV6-5, the J call TRBJ2-7, with TRBD1 identical over 9 bases. Trimming at V came to 5 bases and at J to 6 bases, leaving 8 bases not matched to a gene. The CDR3 sequence is 14 residues long. CDR1 and CDR2 from the germline V gene are MNHEY and SVGAGI. The CDR3 is CASSGRDRVGEQYF. CDR3 bases: TGTGCCAGCAGTGGCCGGGACAGGGTCGGCGAGCAGTACTTC.

The chain carries TRBV5-5 and TRBJ2-7; D uncertain. Trimming left V 4 bases short and J 0 bases short, with 17 bases between. In germline, CDR1 is SGHKS, CDR2 YYEKEE (reference sequence). This CDR3 has 16 amino acids. The CDR3 DNA follows: TGTGCCAGCAGCCGAACCATAGCCTCCAGCTCCTACGAGCAGTACTTC. It specifies CASSRTIASSSYEQYF.

CDR3: CATGGVSSTDTQYF. Written as DNA, the CDR3 is TGTGCCACCGGGGGGGTTAGCAGCACAGATACGCAGTATTTT. This chain uses TRBV2 with TRBJ2-3, with 8 bases matching TRBD2. There are 14 residues in the CDR3. CDR1 and CDR2 (germline): SNHLY, FYNNEI. Unmatched junction bases numbered 6, after V lost 10 bases and J lost 0 bases.

The rearrangement uses TRBV5-4 and TRBJ2-1; 7 bases fit TRBD2. The V and J ends lost 6 bases and 6 bases, in that order; junction bases with no gene match: 9. The V gene's germline CDR1 is SGHNT and CDR2 YYREEE (reference sequence). This CDR3 is built from 14 residues. The CDR3 sequence: CASTRGTTGNEQFF. Written as DNA, the CDR3 is TGTGCCAGCACCCGGGGGACTACGGGCAATGAGCAGTTCTTC.

This clone was detected only once. This chain uses TRBV5-1 with TRBJ1-2, with 10 bases lining up with TRBD1. The CDR3 is made up of 17 amino acids. In germline, CDR1 is SGHRS, CDR2 YFSETQ. V dropped 2 bases and J dropped 7; count of bases not matched to a gene: 14. The CDR3 loop reads CASSLRDRGGLRSGYTF. DNA for the CDR3: TGCGCCAGCAGCTTAAGGGACAGGGGAGGGCTTAGGAGTGGCTACACCTTC.

This chain links TRBV27 with TRBJ1-1; maybe TRBD1 (6 bases). The germline V gene encodes CDR1 MNHEY and CDR2 SMNVEV (reference sequence). The ends were cut back, 6 bases at V and 0 bases at J, with 11 bases in the middle. The CDR3 has 14 amino acids. This CDR3 is CASRPGHLNTEAFF. CDR3 nucleotide sequence: TGTGCCAGCAGACCGGGACACCTGAACACTGAAGCTTTCTTT.

The V call is TRBV2, the J call TRBJ2-1; 14 nucleotides agree with TRBD2. Trimming at V came to 5 bases and at J to 10 bases, leaving 7 bases not matched to a gene. The CDR3 spans 15 residues. The germline gives CDR1 SNHLY, CDR2 FYNNEI. The CDR3 nucleotides read TGTGCCAGCAGTCCGGGACTAGCGGGAGAGAGGGAGCAGTTCTTC. Its protein product is CASSPGLAGEREQFF. The full variable domain, its missing parts supplied by reference TRBV2 and TRBJ2-1, is EPEVTQTPSHQVTQMGQEVILRCVPISNHLYFYWYRQILGQKVEFLVSFYNNEISEKSEIFDDQFSVERPDGSNFTLKIRSTKLEDSAMYFCASSPGLAGEREQFFGPGTRLTVL.

The chain recombines TRBV4-1 with TRBJ2-1, with 8 bases aligning to TRBD2. Germline-derived CDR1 and CDR2 are MGHRA and YSYEKL. CDR3 length: 15 amino acids. The junction had 7 bases not matched to a gene; V was cut back by 6 bases and J by 3 bases. The CDR3 protein is CASSQVLADYNEQFF. The DNA for the CDR3 is TGCGCCAGCAGTCAGGTACTAGCGGACTACAATGAGCAGTTCTTC.

The V gene is TRBV25-1, the J gene TRBJ2-1; D is undetermined. Trimming pared 3 bases from V and 4 bases from J, leaving 4 bases between. The CDR3 contains 12 residues. CDR1 is MGHDK, CDR2 SYGVNS, per germline. CDR3: CASSEQYNEQFF. Here the CDR3 DNA reads TGTGCCAGCAGTGAGCAATACAATGAGCAGTTCTTC.

This clone has only one observation. The chain links TRBV5-1 to TRBJ1-4; D is perhaps TRBD1 (5 bases). This CDR3 comprises 15 residues. CDR1 and CDR2 from the germline V gene are SGHRS and YFSETQ. Trimming pared 0 bases from V and 8 bases from J, leaving 14 bases between. CDR3 residues: CASSLGARRDEKLFF. The DNA for the CDR3 is TGCGCCAGCAGCTTGGGGGCCCGAAGGGACGAAAAACTGTTTTTT.

This sequence joins TRBV5-1 and TRBJ2-6; the D is unclear. The CDR3 is 15 residues long. The V end was cut by 2 bases, the J end by 2 bases, with 8 bases between. Germline V gene lookup returns CDR1 SGHRS and CDR2 YFSETQ. The CDR3 DNA reads as TGCGCCAGCAGCTTAAGCCTAGCTGGGGCCAACGTCCTGACTTTC. The encoded protein is CASSLSLAGANVLTF. Looking up the rest from reference TRBV5-1 and TRBJ2-6 gives the full variable domain: KAGVTQTPRYLIKTRGQQVTLSCSPISGHRSVSWYQQTPGQGLQFLFEYFSETQRNKGNFPGRFSGRQFSNSRSEMNVSTLELGDSALYLCASSLSLAGANVLTFGAGSRLTVL.

The V and J genes are TRBV7-6 and TRBJ2-5; no firm D call. CDR3 length: 12 amino acids. Trimming shortened V by 6 bases and J by 5 bases, and 10 bases separated the two germline ends. Per germline, CDR1 SGHVS and CDR2 FNYEAQ. CDR3 bases: TGTGCCAGCAGATCTTACTATGAGACCCAGTACTTC. Its translation: CASRSYYETQYF.

The chain employs TRBV10-3 and TRBJ1-2, with 12 bases that match TRBD1. This CDR3 is built from 15 residues. The germline V gene has CDR1 ENHRY and CDR2 SYGVKD. The J segment lost 7 bases and the V segment lost 3 bases, leaving 6 bases of the junction unmatched. In nucleotides, the CDR3 is TGTGCCATCAGTGACCGGGACAGGGGGCCGAGTGGCTACACCTTC. This gives the protein CAISDRDRGPSGYTF.

The chain couples TRBV7-6 to TRBJ2-2, with D perhaps TRBD1 or TRBD2 (5 bases each). The CDR3 sequence is 14 residues long. Germline V gene sequence: CDR1 SGHVS, CDR2 FNYEAQ. Trimming shortened V by 3 bases and J by 1 base, and 6 bases separated the two germline ends. The CDR3 loop is CASSFGGNTGELFF. DNA for the CDR3: TGTGCCAGCAGCTTTGGGGGGAACACCGGGGAGCTGTTTTTT.